One sample yielded the 12 T cell receptor beta chains listed below, sequenced in a study of blood T cell repertoires in COVID-19. Method: immunoSEQ multiplex PCR; TCRdb's copy keeps in-frame clones and lacks some. The sample carries around 290,000 clones, about nine tenths recorded once. Sequencing was done on a sample of PBMCs or T cells enriched from blood (not recorded which). The receptors stem from a young woman who had recovered from COVID-19.

The V call is TRBV24-1, the J call TRBJ1-5, with a possible D match to TRBD1 (5 bases). Germline CDR1 is KGHDR and CDR2 is SFDVKD. The germline V and J ends were trimmed by 4 bases and 7 bases, with 10 bases remaining between them. The CDR3 covers 13 residues. Here the CDR3 DNA reads TGTGCCACCAGTGACAGGGCCAAACAGCCCCAGCATTTT. It codes for CATSDRAKQPQHF.

V usage is TRBV19 and J usage is TRBJ2-5; D is ambiguous. V was trimmed by 4 bases and J by 2 bases, leaving 2 bases between them. This CDR3 is 11 amino acids long. Germline V gene sequence: CDR1 LNHDA, CDR2 SQIVND (reference sequence). CDR3 coding DNA: TGTGCCAGTAGTACGCAAGAGACCCAGTACTTC. Its protein is CASSTQETQYF.

This clone was observed a few times. CDR3 sequence (DNA): TGTGCCAGCAGTGAGAATCTATACAATGAGCAGTTCTTC. This codes for CASSENLYNEQFF. The V and J genes are TRBV2 and TRBJ2-1; D call uncertain. The V end lost 3 bases, the J end lost 4 bases, and 7 bases lay between the germline ends. The CDR3 consists of 13 residues. Germline assignment: CDR1 SNHLY and CDR2 FYNNEI.

This chain links TRBV28 with TRBJ2-5, with 9 bases aligning to TRBD2. CDR3 length: 16 amino acids. Germline V CDR1 and CDR2: MDHEN, SYDVKM. The V segment lost 8 bases and the J segment 7 bases; nucleotides outside the gene matches: 17. CDR3 residues: CASGGELAGERMTQYF. CDR3 DNA sequence: TGTGCCAGCGGGGGGGAACTAGCGGGTGAAAGAATGACCCAGTACTTC.

There are a few counts of this clone. The rearrangement uses TRBV13 and TRBJ2-7; the match to TRBD2 covers 11 bases. The V and J ends lost 2 bases and 9 bases, in that order; junction bases with no gene match: 9. The CDR3 has 15 residues. Germline V gene sequence: CDR1 PRHDT, CDR2 FYEKMQ (reference sequence). CDR3 nucleotides: TGTGCCAGCAGCTTACCTAGCGGGGGGACATTTCGGCAGTACTTC. It codes for CASSLPSGGTFRQYF. Filled out from reference TRBV13 and TRBJ2-7, the complete variable domain reads AAGVIQSPRHLIKEKRETATLKCYPIPRHDTVYWYQQGPGQDPQFLISFYEKMQSDKGSIPDRFSAQQFSDYHSELNMSSLELGDSALYFCASSLPSGGTFRQYFGPGTRLTVT.

The chain couples TRBV18 to TRBJ1-3; D unclear. V was clipped by 4 bases and J by 4 bases, with 11 bases between them. Germline V gene sequence: CDR1 KGHSH, CDR2 LQKENI. The CDR3 consists of 14 residues. Written as DNA, the CDR3 is TGTGCCAGCTCACTAGCAGCATACGGAAACACCATATATTTT. This sequence encodes CASSLAAYGNTIYF.

The rearrangement joins TRBV19 to TRBJ2-1, with D possibly TRBD2 on 5 matching bases. Between the trimmed V and J ends, which lost 4 bases and 8 bases, there was a span of 15 bases. Germline assignment: CDR1 LNHDA and CDR2 SQIVND (reference sequence). The length of the CDR3 is 14 residues. CDR3 DNA sequence: TGTGCCAGTAGTACGAACCACCAGAGGGATGAGCAGTTCTTC. This gives the protein CASSTNHQRDEQFF.

The sample holds one count of this clone. The rearrangement links TRBV19 to TRBJ2-7; TRBD2 matches at 8 bases. V was pared by 1 base and J by 3 bases, with 8 bases of the junction left unmatched. This CDR3 is 16 amino acids long. CDR1 and CDR2 (germline): LNHDA, SQIVND (reference sequence). CDR3 nucleotide sequence: TGTGCCAGTAGTATAGCGGGAGGGGCGTGGGACTACGAGCAGTACTTC. Amino acid sequence: CASSIAGGAWDYEQYF.

The chain has TRBV28 and TRBJ2-3; D possibly corresponds to TRBD2 (5 bases). V was cut by 6 bases and J by 3 bases, with 19 bases left in between. Germline assignment: CDR1 MDHEN and CDR2 SYDVKM. CDR3 size: 16 residues. CDR3 region: CASSYPLAGLTDTQYF. In DNA form, the CDR3 reads TGTGCCAGCAGCTACCCTCTGGCGGGCCTTACAGATACGCAGTATTTT.

This clone has a handful of counts. The V gene is TRBV9, the J gene TRBJ2-7, with TRBD2 identical over 10 bases. Trimming at V came to 3 bases and at J to 4 bases, leaving 4 bases not matched to a gene. Germline CDR1 and CDR2: SGDLS and YYNGEE. This CDR3 contains 14 residues. This CDR3 is CASSASSGSYEQYF. CDR3 sequence (DNA): TGTGCCAGCAGCGCATCTAGCGGGAGTTACGAGCAGTACTTC.

The rearrangement uses TRBV7-2 and TRBJ1-5; maybe TRBD1 (5 bases). In germline, CDR1 is SGHTA, CDR2 FQGNSA. The CDR3 is 14 amino acids. Trimming shortened V by 8 bases and J by 2 bases, and 13 bases separated the two germline ends. The CDR3 DNA reads as TGTGCCAGCGGTACAGGCGGGGGCAATCAGCCCCAGCATTTT. Its translation: CASGTGGGNQPQHF. Full variable domain (outside the CDR3, taken from reference TRBV7-2 and TRBJ1-5): GAGVSQSPSNKVTEKGKDVELRCDPISGHTALYWYRQSLGQGLEFLIYFQGNSAPDKSGLPSDRFSAERTGGSVSTLTIQRTQQEDSAVYLCASGTGGGNQPQHFGDGTRLSIL.

The chain combines TRBV11-2 with TRBJ1-4; maybe TRBD1 (5 bases). The germline CDR1 and CDR2 sequences are SGHAT and FQNNGV. V lost 5 bases and J 4 bases, leaving 11 bases between the germline ends. The CDR3 consists of 14 residues. As DNA, the CDR3 is TGTGCCAGCAGCATAGGACACCTTAATGAAAAACTGTTTTTT. Protein product: CASSIGHLNEKLFF.